These 5 T cell receptor beta chains were sequenced from one sample in a study of blood T cell repertoires in COVID-19. Profiling relied on immunoSEQ multiplex PCR, and the TCRdb table lists in-frame clones only, not all of them. The profile shows about 130,000 clones, about 80% of them singletons. The source material was peripheral blood. These TCRs come from a woman aged 45-59 years with acute or convalescent COVID-19.

The chain couples TRBV19 to TRBJ2-1; 8 nucleotides agree with TRBD2. The CDR3 consists of 11 residues. V dropped 10 bases and J dropped 9; count of bases not matched to a gene: 5. Germline lookup yields CDR1 LNHDA and CDR2 SQIVND (reference sequence). CDR3 DNA sequence: TGTGCCATCTCCGGGGGGGGTGAGCAGTTCTTC. Amino acids: CAISGGGEQFF.

This clone has just a few counts. V usage is TRBV18 and J usage is TRBJ1-2, with 8 nucleotides matching TRBD1. CDR3 length: 13 amino acids. Per germline, CDR1 KGHSH and CDR2 LQKENI. Trimming cost V 4 bases and J 4 bases; bases outside gene matches: 2. CDR3 nucleotide sequence: TGTGCCAGCTCACGGGACAGGAGCTATGGCTACACCTTC. This translates into CASSRDRSYGYTF.

V is TRBV7-6 and J is TRBJ2-1, with D perhaps matching TRBD1 (6 bases). Between the trimmed V and J ends, which lost 5 bases and 7 bases, there was a span of 21 bases. The CDR3 has 16 residues. The germline gives CDR1 SGHVS, CDR2 FNYEAQ. CDR3 nucleotides: TGTGCCAGCAGCCCCCTATCACAGGGATTTACGAATGAGCAGTTCTTC. Translation: CASSPLSQGFTNEQFF.

The chain recombines TRBV19 with TRBJ1-1; 8 bases match TRBD1. Germline CDR1 is LNHDA and CDR2 is SQIVND (reference sequence). The CDR3 is 14 residues long. Trimming at V came to 4 bases and at J to 3 bases, leaving 4 bases not matched to a gene. The CDR3 nucleotides read TGTGCCAGTAGTAGCAGGGGGCACCACACTGAAGCTTTCTTT. The encoded protein is CASSSRGHHTEAFF.

This chain connects TRBV29-1 to TRBJ2-7; D is perhaps TRBD1 (6 bases). CDR1 SQVTM and CDR2 ANQGSEA come from the germline V gene. This CDR3 region has 13 residues. Trimming shortened V by 3 bases and J by 0 bases, and 9 bases separated the two germline ends. The CDR3 sequence: CSVEQGSSYEQYF. CDR3 DNA: TGCAGCGTTGAGCAGGGGAGCTCCTACGAGCAGTACTTC.